This is a list of T cell receptor beta chains from one sample in a study of T-cell reconstitution after alpha-beta-depleted transplantation in children. TCRdb re-called the PCR reads with MiXCR, one entry per CDR3 protein. The data show 300,000 to 400,000 distinct CDR3 sequences, approximately 23% seen once. The specimen was PBMCs, mostly from graft donor cells, collected 180 days after TCRalphabeta/CD19-depleted stem cell transplant. Source of these receptors: a male patient aged 5 to 17 who had a stem cell transplant for acute lymphoblastic leukemia, so the T cells may come from the graft donor. Both conserved end residues are part of each CDR3. Each record gives: clone size, V gene, J gene, D gene, CDR3 protein, CDR3 DNA. A D gene is named only where the DNA matches it firmly. Size tells how often a clone was seen (once, few, many) or the class of an expanded clone, and some rows leave it out.

size: .; V: TRBV27; J: TRBJ2-7; D: .; CDR3: CASSFGPGGHPYEQHF; DNA: TGTGCCAGCAGTTTCGGCCCCGGGGGGCATCCCTACGAGCAGCACTTC
size: few; V: TRBV12-3/TRBV12-4; J: TRBJ2-5; D: .; CDR3: CASSNWGARETQYF; DNA: TGTGCCAGCAGTAACTGGGGGGCGCGTGAGACCCAGTACTTC
size: few; V: TRBV20-1; J: TRBJ1-4; D: TRBD1; CDR3: CSATRQGTTNEKLFF; DNA: TGCAGTGCTACCCGACAGGGAACGACTAATGAAAAACTGTTTTTT
size: .; V: TRBV5-1; J: TRBJ1-1; D: .; CDR3: CASSSREDNTEAFF; DNA: TGCGCCAGCAGCTCTAGGGAAGATAACACTGAAGCTTTCTTT
size: few; V: TRBV5-1; J: TRBJ1-1; D: .; CDR3: CASSLAPGVKNTEAFF; DNA: TGCGCCAGCAGCTTGGCCCCGGGGGTGAAAAACACTGAAGCTTTCTTT
size: .; V: TRBV7-9; J: TRBJ2-1; D: .; CDR3: CASSLAPGGPSYNEQFF; DNA: TGTGCCAGCAGCTTAGCGCCTGGCGGTCCCTCCTACAATGAGCAGTTCTTC
size: .; V: TRBV28; J: TRBJ1-5; D: .; CDR3: CASRTLRQGQPQHF; DNA: TGTGCCAGCAGAACCCTACGCCAGGGGCAGCCCCAGCATTTT
size: .; V: TRBV5-1; J: TRBJ1-2; D: TRBD1; CDR3: CASSLDGTGDGYTF; DNA: TGCGCCAGCAGCTTGGATGGGACAGGCGATGGCTACACCTTC
size: few; V: TRBV18; J: TRBJ2-5; D: TRBD2; CDR3: CASSPSGGARETQYF; DNA: TGTGCCAGCTCACCGAGCGGGGGGGCGAGAGAGACCCAGTACTTC
size: .; V: TRBV20-1; J: TRBJ2-3; D: TRBD2; CDR3: CRPDRRELTKDF; DNA: TGCAGGCCGGACCGGCGGGAGCTAACTAAGGATTTT
size: .; V: TRBV12-3/TRBV12-4; J: TRBJ2-2; D: TRBD1; CDR3: CASSFGTATFGKGELFF; DNA: TGTGCCAGCAGTTTTGGGACAGCCACGTTTGGCAAGGGGGAGCTGTTTTTT
size: .; V: TRBV20-1; J: TRBJ2-3; D: .; CDR3: CSAEGVFTDTQYF; DNA: TGCAGTGCAGAGGGGGTCTTCACAGATACGCAGTATTTT
size: .; V: TRBV24-1; J: TRBJ1-1; D: .; CDR3: CATSDSRGRTEAFF; DNA: TGTGCCACCAGTGATTCCCGGGGAAGGACTGAAGCTTTCTTT
size: .; V: TRBV20-1; J: TRBJ2-7; D: .; CDR3: CSASFPTSPREQYF; DNA: TGCAGTGCTAGCTTTCCAACTAGCCCGAGGGAGCAGTACTTC
size: .; V: TRBV12-5; J: TRBJ2-1; D: .; CDR3: CASCQPGGNEQFF; DNA: TGTGCTAGTTGCCAACCGGGCGGAAATGAGCAGTTCTTC
size: .; V: TRBV6-1; J: TRBJ2-1; D: TRBD2; CDR3: CASSEGLAGYEQFF; DNA: TGTGCCAGCAGTGAGGGACTAGCGGGATATGAGCAGTTCTTC
size: .; V: TRBV9; J: TRBJ2-3; D: .; CDR3: CASSPWIADTQYF; DNA: TGTGCCAGCTCCCCCTGGATAGCAGATACGCAGTATTTT
size: .; V: TRBV12-3/TRBV12-4; J: TRBJ2-5; D: TRBD1; CDR3: CASSSPHRGRQETQYF; DNA: TGTGCCAGCAGTTCCCCCCACAGGGGTAGGCAAGAGACCCAGTACTTC
size: few; V: TRBV6-5; J: TRBJ2-4; D: TRBD1; CDR3: CASSSRTGLAKNIQYF; DNA: TGTGCCAGCAGTTCGCGGACAGGACTAGCCAAAAACATTCAGTACTTC
size: .; V: TRBV29-1; J: TRBJ2-4; D: .; CDR3: CSVRGPRLTKNIQYF; DNA: TGCAGCGTCCGGGGGCCTCGCTTGACCAAAAACATTCAGTACTTC
size: .; V: TRBV24-1; J: TRBJ2-1; D: TRBD2; CDR3: CATSDPRGLAPYNEQFF; DNA: TGTGCCACCAGTGATCCCCGGGGACTAGCGCCCTACAATGAGCAGTTCTTC
size: .; V: TRBV6-5; J: TRBJ2-1; D: .; CDR3: CASSLTPGYEQFF; DNA: TGTGCCAGCAGTTTGACTCCCGGGTATGAGCAGTTCTTC
size: .; V: TRBV12-3/TRBV12-4; J: TRBJ2-7; D: .; CDR3: CASSPTALWSYEQYF; DNA: TGTGCCAGCAGCCCCACAGCCCTCTGGTCCTACGAGCAGTACTTC
size: few; V: TRBV7-9; J: TRBJ2-1; D: .; CDR3: CASSRTWDEQFF; DNA: TGTGCCAGCAGCCGGACTTGGGATGAGCAGTTCTTC
size: .; V: TRBV5-1; J: TRBJ1-1; D: .; CDR3: CASSLVTALNTEAFF; DNA: TGCGCCAGCAGCTTGGTGACAGCTTTGAACACTGAAGCTTTCTTT
size: .; V: TRBV7-9; J: TRBJ2-7; D: .; CDR3: CASIRGDEQYF; DNA: TGTGCCAGCATCCGAGGGGATGAGCAGTACTTC
size: .; V: TRBV5-1; J: TRBJ2-1; D: TRBD1; CDR3: CASSPVRGRRDEQFF; DNA: TGCGCCAGCAGCCCCGTCAGGGGGCGTCGGGATGAGCAGTTCTTC
size: .; V: TRBV27; J: TRBJ2-1; D: TRBD2; CDR3: CASSSVAGAYNEQFF; DNA: TGTGCCAGCAGTTCGGTAGCGGGAGCCTACAATGAGCAGTTCTTC
size: .; V: TRBV5-1; J: TRBJ2-5; D: TRBD1; CDR3: CASSSDRAQETQYF; DNA: TGCGCCAGCAGTTCAGACAGGGCCCAAGAGACCCAGTACTTC
size: .; V: TRBV5-1; J: TRBJ2-3; D: .; CDR3: CASRSRRVVGGTDTQYF; DNA: TGCGCCAGCAGGAGCAGGCGGGTCGTGGGGGGAACAGATACGCAGTATTTT
size: few; V: TRBV29-1; J: TRBJ2-1; D: TRBD2; CDR3: CSAMTQAGGAQFF; DNA: TGCAGCGCTATGACACAAGCGGGAGGTGCGCAGTTCTTC
size: .; V: TRBV5-1; J: TRBJ2-5; D: .; CDR3: CASSFTGPETQYF; DNA: TGCGCCAGCAGCTTCACGGGGCCAGAGACCCAGTACTTC
size: many; V: TRBV4-2; J: TRBJ2-7; D: .; CDR3: CASSQVSASYEQYF; DNA: TGTGCCAGCAGCCAAGTTAGCGCCTCCTACGAGCAGTACTTC
size: few; V: TRBV24-1; J: TRBJ2-1; D: .; CDR3: CATGQDNEQFF; DNA: TGTGCCACCGGGCAGGACAATGAGCAGTTCTTC
size: few; V: TRBV27; J: TRBJ2-1; D: .; CDR3: CASSAWGRNEQFF; DNA: TGTGCCAGCAGCGCTTGGGGGAGGAATGAGCAGTTCTTC
size: .; V: TRBV7-6; J: TRBJ1-1; D: .; CDR3: CASSLQLNTEAYF; DNA: TGTGCCAGCAGCTTACAGCTGAACACTGAAGCTTACTTT
size: .; V: TRBV25-1; J: TRBJ1-4; D: .; CDR3: CASKVRRGLFF; DNA: TGTGCCAGCAAGGTGCGCAGAGGACTGTTTTTT
size: .; V: TRBV24-1; J: TRBJ2-5; D: .; CDR3: CATSDLNQETQYF; DNA: TGTGCCACCAGTGATTTAAACCAAGAGACCCAGTACTTC
size: .; V: TRBV28; J: TRBJ2-1; D: .; CDR3: CASSLTPSGLYNEQFF; DNA: TGTGCCAGCAGTTTAACTCCCAGCGGGTTATACAATGAGCAGTTCTTC
size: few; V: TRBV12-3/TRBV12-4; J: TRBJ1-5; D: .; CDR3: CASSLLRQPNQPQHF; DNA: TGTGCCAGCAGTTTGCTCAGACAGCCCAATCAGCCCCAGCATTTT
size: few; V: TRBV6-1; J: TRBJ2-3; D: .; CDR3: CASSDAPHSTDTQYF; DNA: TGTGCCAGCAGCGACGCCCCCCACAGCACAGATACGCAGTATTTT
size: few; V: TRBV25-1; J: TRBJ2-1; D: .; CDR3: CASSDRGGYNEQFF; DNA: TGTGCCAGCAGTGACAGGGGTGGGTACAATGAGCAGTTCTTC
size: .; V: TRBV12-3/TRBV12-4; J: TRBJ2-1; D: .; CDR3: CASRIRTAYNEQFF; DNA: TGTGCCAGCAGAATTCGGACAGCCTACAATGAGCAGTTCTTC
size: .; V: TRBV6-5; J: TRBJ1-2; D: TRBD1; CDR3: CASSSSIDREISYGYTF; DNA: TGTGCCAGCAGTTCCTCCATCGACAGGGAAATTAGTTATGGCTACACCTTC
size: once; V: TRBV30; J: TRBJ2-3; D: .; CDR3: CALTQDGTVADTQYF; DNA: TGTGCCCTTACCCAGGACGGGACGGTCGCAGATACGCAGTATTTT
size: .; V: TRBV11-1; J: TRBJ1-1; D: .; CDR3: CASSSRFGMNTEAFF; DNA: TGTGCCAGCAGCTCCCGTTTTGGAATGAACACTGAAGCTTTCTTT
size: .; V: TRBV6-5; J: TRBJ2-3; D: TRBD2; CDR3: CASSYSMISSGRSTDTQYF; DNA: TGTGCCAGCAGTTACTCGATGATCTCTAGCGGGAGATCCACAGATACGCAGTATTTT
size: .; V: TRBV7-2; J: TRBJ2-2; D: .; CDR3: CASSFLGAGELFF; DNA: TGTGCCAGCAGCTTTCTCGGAGCCGGGGAGCTGTTTTTT
size: .; V: TRBV7-9; J: TRBJ2-1; D: TRBD2; CDR3: CASSPRTSGRYEQFF; DNA: TGTGCCAGCAGCCCGAGGACTAGCGGGAGGTATGAGCAGTTCTTC
size: .; V: TRBV18; J: TRBJ1-3; D: .; CDR3: CASSPTTGLSGNTIYF; DNA: TGTGCCAGCTCACCAACGACAGGCCTCTCTGGAAACACCATATATTTT
size: .; V: TRBV7-6; J: TRBJ2-7; D: TRBD2; CDR3: CASSYPRTPSGRVYEQYF; DNA: TGTGCCAGCAGCTACCCTCGTACGCCTAGCGGGCGGGTTTACGAGCAGTACTTC
size: many; V: TRBV5-1; J: TRBJ2-7; D: TRBD2; CDR3: CASSPRLAGDYEQYF; DNA: TGCGCCAGCAGCCCAAGACTAGCGGGAGACTACGAGCAGTACTTC
size: few; V: TRBV14; J: TRBJ2-1; D: .; CDR3: CASSPRHPIGNEQFF; DNA: TGTGCCAGCTCCCCACGTCACCCAATCGGCAATGAGCAGTTCTTC
size: few; V: TRBV7-9; J: TRBJ1-2; D: TRBD1; CDR3: CASSFDRGNYGYTF; DNA: TGTGCCAGCAGCTTCGACAGGGGAAACTATGGCTACACCTTC
size: .; V: TRBV5-1; J: TRBJ2-4; D: .; CDR3: CASSLTGIAKNIQYF; DNA: TGCGCCAGCAGCTTGACGGGCATAGCCAAAAACATTCAGTACTTC